This T cell receptor beta chain was found in a study of radiotherapy plus CTLA-4 blockade in lung cancer. About the research overall: The study recorded objective responses in roughly 18% of patients and disease control in 25% to 35%.

Using immunoSEQ multiplex PCR, the repertoire was profiled, and TCRdb retains in-frame clones only, with some absent. The repertoire holds some 78,000 clones, with approximately 86% as singletons. Source: peripheral blood, taken from a patient treated with radiotherapy plus ipilimumab. This clonotype originated in a human donor with non-small cell lung cancer who had a partial response to radiotherapy plus ipilimumab.

CDR3 amino acids: CASSLETGVAGGYTF. DNA of the CDR3: TGCGCCAGCAGCTTGGAGACAGGGGTGGCTGGCGGCTACACCTTC. V usage is TRBV5-1 and J usage is TRBJ1-2, with 8 bases that match TRBD1. The V and J ends lost 0 bases and 8 bases, in that order; junction bases with no gene match: 9. The CDR3 covers 15 residues. Germline-derived CDR1 and CDR2 are SGHRS and YFSETQ.